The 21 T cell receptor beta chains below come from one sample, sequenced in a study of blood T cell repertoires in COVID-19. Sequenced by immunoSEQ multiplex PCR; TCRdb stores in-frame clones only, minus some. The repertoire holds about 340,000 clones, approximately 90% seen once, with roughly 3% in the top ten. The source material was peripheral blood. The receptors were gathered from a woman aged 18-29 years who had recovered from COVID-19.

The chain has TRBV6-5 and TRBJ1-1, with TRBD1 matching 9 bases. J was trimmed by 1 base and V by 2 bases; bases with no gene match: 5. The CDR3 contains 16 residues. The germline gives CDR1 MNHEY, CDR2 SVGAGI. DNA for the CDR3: TGTGCCAGCAGTTACGGGGGACAGGGTGCGAACACTGAAGCTTTCTTT. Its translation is CASSYGGQGANTEAFF.

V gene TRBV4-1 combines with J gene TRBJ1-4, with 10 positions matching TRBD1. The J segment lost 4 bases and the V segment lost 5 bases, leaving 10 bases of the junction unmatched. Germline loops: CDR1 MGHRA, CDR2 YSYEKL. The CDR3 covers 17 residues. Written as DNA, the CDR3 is TGCGCCAGCAGCTATAACCCCCGGGACAGGGGTAATGAAAAACTGTTTTTT. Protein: CASSYNPRDRGNEKLFF.

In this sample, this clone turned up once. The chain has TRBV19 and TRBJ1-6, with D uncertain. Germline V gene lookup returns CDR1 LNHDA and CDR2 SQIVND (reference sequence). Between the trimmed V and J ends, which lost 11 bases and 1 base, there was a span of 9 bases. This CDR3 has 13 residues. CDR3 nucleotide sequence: TGTGCCTCGGAGGCTTCCTATAATTCACCCCTCCACTTT. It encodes CASEASYNSPLHF.

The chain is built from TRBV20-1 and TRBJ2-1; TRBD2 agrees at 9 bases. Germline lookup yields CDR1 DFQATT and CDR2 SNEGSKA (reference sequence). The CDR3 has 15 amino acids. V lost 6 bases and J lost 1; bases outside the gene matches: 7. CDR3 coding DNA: TGCAGTGCGAGTTCAGCGGGAGGTTCCTACAATGAGCAGTTCTTC. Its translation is CSASSAGGSYNEQFF.

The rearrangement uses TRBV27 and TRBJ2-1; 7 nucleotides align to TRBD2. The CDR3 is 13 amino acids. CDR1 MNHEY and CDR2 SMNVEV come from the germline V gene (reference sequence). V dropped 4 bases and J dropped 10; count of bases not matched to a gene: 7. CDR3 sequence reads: CASSSGGSDEQFF. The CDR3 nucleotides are TGTGCCAGCAGTTCGGGCGGGAGCGACGAGCAGTTCTTC.

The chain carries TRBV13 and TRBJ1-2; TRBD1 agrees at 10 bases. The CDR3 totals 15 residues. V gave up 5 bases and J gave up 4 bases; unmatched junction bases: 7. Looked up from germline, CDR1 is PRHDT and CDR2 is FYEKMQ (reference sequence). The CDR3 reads CASSEPGQGTYGYTF. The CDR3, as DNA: TGTGCCAGCAGCGAACCGGGACAGGGGACCTATGGCTACACCTTC.

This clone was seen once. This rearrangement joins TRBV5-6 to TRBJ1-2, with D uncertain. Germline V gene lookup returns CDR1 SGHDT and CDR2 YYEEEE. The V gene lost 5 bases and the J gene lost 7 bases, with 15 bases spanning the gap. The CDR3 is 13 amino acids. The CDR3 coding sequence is TGTGCCAGCAGTTACGACACCACCTCTGGCTACACCTTC. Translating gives CASSYDTTSGYTF.

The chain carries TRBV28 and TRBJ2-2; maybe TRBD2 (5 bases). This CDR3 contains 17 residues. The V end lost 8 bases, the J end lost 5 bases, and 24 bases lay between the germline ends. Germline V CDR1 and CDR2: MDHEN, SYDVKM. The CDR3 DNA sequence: TGTGCCAGCCCCAGGACTGATAATATAAAACATACCGGGGAGCTGTTTTTT. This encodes CASPRTDNIKHTGELFF.

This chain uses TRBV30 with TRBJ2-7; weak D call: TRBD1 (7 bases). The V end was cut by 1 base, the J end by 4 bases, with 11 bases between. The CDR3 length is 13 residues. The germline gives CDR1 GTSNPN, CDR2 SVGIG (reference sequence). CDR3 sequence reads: CAWSGQGLYEQYV. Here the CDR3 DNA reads TGTGCCTGGAGTGGACAGGGACTGTACGAGCAGTACGTC.

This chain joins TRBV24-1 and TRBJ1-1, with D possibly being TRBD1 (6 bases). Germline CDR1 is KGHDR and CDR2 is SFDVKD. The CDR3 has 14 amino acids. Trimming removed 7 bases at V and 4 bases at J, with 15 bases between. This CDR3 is CATSPQGSSTEAFF. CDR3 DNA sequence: TGTGCCACCAGCCCACAGGGTTCATCCACTGAAGCTTTCTTT.

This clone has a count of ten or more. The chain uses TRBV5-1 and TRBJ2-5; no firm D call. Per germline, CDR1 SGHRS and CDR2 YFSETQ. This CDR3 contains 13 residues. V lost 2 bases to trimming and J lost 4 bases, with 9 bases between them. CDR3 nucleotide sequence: TGCGCCAGCAGCTTTTATACATTAGAGACCCAGTACTTC. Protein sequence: CASSFYTLETQYF.

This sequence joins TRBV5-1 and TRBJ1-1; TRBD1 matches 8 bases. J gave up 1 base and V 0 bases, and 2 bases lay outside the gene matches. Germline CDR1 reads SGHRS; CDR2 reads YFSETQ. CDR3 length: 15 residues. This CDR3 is CASSLAGTGNTEAFF. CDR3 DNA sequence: TGCGCCAGCAGCTTGGCCGGGACAGGGAACACTGAAGCTTTCTTT.

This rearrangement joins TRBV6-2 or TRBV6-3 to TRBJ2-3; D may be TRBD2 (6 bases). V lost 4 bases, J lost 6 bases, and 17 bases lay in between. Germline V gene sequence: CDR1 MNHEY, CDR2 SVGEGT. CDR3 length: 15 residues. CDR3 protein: CASSWIASEWDTQYF. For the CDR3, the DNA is TGTGCCAGCAGTTGGATAGCTAGCGAGTGGGATACGCAGTATTTT.

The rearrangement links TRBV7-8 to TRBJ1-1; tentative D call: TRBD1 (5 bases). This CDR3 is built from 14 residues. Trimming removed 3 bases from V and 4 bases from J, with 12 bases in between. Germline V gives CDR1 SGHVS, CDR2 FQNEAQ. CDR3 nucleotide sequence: TGTGCCAGCAGCTTCCAGGGTTGGGGCACTGAAGCTTTCTTT. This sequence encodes CASSFQGWGTEAFF.

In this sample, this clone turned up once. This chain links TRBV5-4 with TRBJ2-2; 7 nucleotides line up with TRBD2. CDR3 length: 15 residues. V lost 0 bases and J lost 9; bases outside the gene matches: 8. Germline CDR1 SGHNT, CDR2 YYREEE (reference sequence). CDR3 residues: CASSLAGRRVRELFF. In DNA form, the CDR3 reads TGTGCCAGCAGCTTGGCCGGGAGGAGGGTGCGGGAGCTGTTTTTT.

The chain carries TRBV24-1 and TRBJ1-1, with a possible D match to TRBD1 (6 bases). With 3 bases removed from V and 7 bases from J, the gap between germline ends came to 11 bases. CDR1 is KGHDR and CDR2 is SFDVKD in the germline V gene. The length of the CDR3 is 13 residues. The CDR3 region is CATSDTGLGEAFF. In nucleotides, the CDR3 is TGTGCCACCAGTGATACAGGGTTGGGTGAAGCTTTCTTT.

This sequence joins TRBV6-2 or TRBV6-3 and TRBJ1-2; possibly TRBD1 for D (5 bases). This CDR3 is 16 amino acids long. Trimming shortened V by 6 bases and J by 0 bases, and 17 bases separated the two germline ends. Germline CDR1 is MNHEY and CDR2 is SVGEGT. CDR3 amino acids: CASSPRGSEPNYGYTF. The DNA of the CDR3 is TGTGCCAGCAGCCCTCGGGGGTCGGAACCTAACTATGGCTACACCTTC.

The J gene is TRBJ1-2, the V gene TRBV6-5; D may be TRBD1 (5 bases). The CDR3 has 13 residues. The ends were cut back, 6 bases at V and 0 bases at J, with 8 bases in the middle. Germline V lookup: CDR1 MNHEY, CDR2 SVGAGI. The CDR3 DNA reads TGTGCCAGCAGAATAGGGGCTAACTATGGCTACACCTTC. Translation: CASRIGANYGYTF.

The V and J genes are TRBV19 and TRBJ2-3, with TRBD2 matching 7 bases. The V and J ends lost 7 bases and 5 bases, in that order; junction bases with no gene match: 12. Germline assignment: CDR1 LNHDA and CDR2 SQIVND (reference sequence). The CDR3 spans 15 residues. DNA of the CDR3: TGTGCCAGTACGGTTGTGCGCGGGAGCCTAGATACGCAGTATTTT. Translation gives CASTVVRGSLDTQYF.

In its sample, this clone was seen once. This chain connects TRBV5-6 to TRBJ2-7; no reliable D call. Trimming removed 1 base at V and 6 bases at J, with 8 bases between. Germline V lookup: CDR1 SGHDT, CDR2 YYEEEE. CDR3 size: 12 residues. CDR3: CASSLSGFEQYV. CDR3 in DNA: TGTGCCAGCAGCTTGTCCGGGTTCGAGCAGTACGTC.

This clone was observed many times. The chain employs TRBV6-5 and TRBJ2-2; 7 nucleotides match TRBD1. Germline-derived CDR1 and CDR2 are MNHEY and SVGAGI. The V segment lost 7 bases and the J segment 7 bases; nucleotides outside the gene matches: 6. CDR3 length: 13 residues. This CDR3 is CASNRGSGGELFF. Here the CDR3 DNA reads TGTGCCAGCAACAGGGGCTCAGGCGGGGAGCTGTTTTTT.